The 21 T cell receptor beta chains reported below all come from one sample, sequenced in a study of OX40 agonist ivuxolimab in advanced cancers. Libraries were prepared by immunoSEQ multiplex PCR; TCRdb keeps only in-frame clonotypes and omits some of them. The sample shows about 62,000 clones, approximately 92% of them seen only once. The sample consisted of CD4+ or CD8+ T cells sorted from blood, taken in a trial of the OX40 agonist ivuxolimab. All receptors derive from an adult with an advanced solid tumor such as melanoma, head and neck, liver or kidney cancer.

V is TRBV29-1 and J is TRBJ1-1, with D hard to call. Germline CDR1 reads SQVTM; CDR2 reads ANQGSEA. This CDR3 is 11 amino acids long. Trimming shortened V by 6 bases and J by 1 base, and 6 bases separated the two germline ends. DNA of the CDR3: TGCAGCGTACCCCAGAACACTGAAGCTTTCTTT. Protein product: CSVPQNTEAFF. The complete variable domain, with remaining parts taken from reference TRBV29-1 and TRBJ1-1, reads SAVISQKPSRDICQRGTSLTIQCQVDSQVTMMFWYRQQPGQSLTLIATANQGSEATYESGFVIDKFPISRPNLTFSTLTVSNMSPEDSSIYLCSVPQNTEAFFGQGTRLTVV.

The chain couples TRBV9 to TRBJ1-1; D is undetermined. CDR1 and CDR2 from the germline V gene are SGDLS and YYNGEE. V was pared by 0 bases and J by 0 bases, with 12 bases between. The CDR3 contains 16 residues. The CDR3 loop reads CASSVGAQAMNTEAFF. The CDR3, as DNA: TGTGCCAGCAGCGTAGGAGCTCAGGCGATGAACACTGAAGCTTTCTTT.

V usage is TRBV15 and J usage is TRBJ1-1; D possibly corresponds to TRBD1 (5 bases). The CDR3 length is 13 residues. Looked up from germline, CDR1 is LNHNV and CDR2 is YYDKDF (reference sequence). V lost 4 bases and J 4 bases, leaving 10 bases between the germline ends. This CDR3 is CATSNSRVTEAFF. DNA of the CDR3: TGTGCCACCAGCAATAGCAGGGTCACTGAAGCTTTCTTT.

The chain has TRBV7-6 and TRBJ2-2; D perhaps matches TRBD2 (7 bases). The V gene's germline CDR1 is SGHVS and CDR2 FNYEAQ. Trimming pared 4 bases from V and 5 bases from J, leaving 11 bases between. The CDR3 contains 14 residues. CDR3 DNA: TGTGCCAGCAGCTGGGAGGGGGGGACCGGGGAGCTGTTTTTT. It yields the protein CASSWEGGTGELFF.

The chain links TRBV5-8 to TRBJ2-5, with a weak D call TRBD1 (5 bases). In germline, CDR1 is SGHTS, CDR2 YDEGEE. The germline V and J ends were trimmed by 0 bases and 0 bases, with 6 bases remaining between them. The CDR3 is 14 amino acids. CDR3 sequence reads: CASSLGQNQETQYF. The CDR3 nucleotides read TGTGCCAGCAGCTTGGGACAGAACCAAGAGACCCAGTACTTC.

This chain uses TRBV13 with TRBJ2-7; the match to TRBD1 covers 9 bases. CDR3 size: 13 residues. The J segment lost 12 bases and the V segment lost 2 bases, leaving 8 bases of the junction unmatched. In germline, CDR1 is PRHDT, CDR2 FYEKMQ (reference sequence). CDR3 bases: TGTGCCAGCAGCTTATCAGGGACAGGGTTACCGTACTTC. As protein: CASSLSGTGLPYF.

The J gene is TRBJ2-2, the V gene TRBV7-9; TRBD2 agrees at 7 bases. Germline lookup yields CDR1 SEHNR and CDR2 FQNEAQ (reference sequence). Trimming cost V 4 bases and J 7 bases; bases outside gene matches: 3. CDR3 length: 13 amino acids. The CDR3 protein is CASSSAGSGELFF. In DNA form, the CDR3 reads TGTGCCAGCAGCTCAGCGGGAAGCGGGGAGCTGTTTTTT. The whole variable domain, filled in from reference TRBV7-9 and TRBJ2-2, reads DTGVSQNPRHKITKRGQNVTFRCDPISEHNRLYWYRQTLGQGPEFLTYFQNEAQLEKSRLLSDRFSAERPKGSFSTLEIQRTEQGDSAMYLCASSSAGSGELFFGEGSRLTVL.

As regards this clone: One end of the junction does not line up with germline, which may come from a read error. The rearrangement links TRBV11-2 to TRBJ2-2, with a weak D call TRBD2 (5 bases). Germline V gene sequence: CDR1 SGHAT, CDR2 FQNNGV. This CDR3 region has 16 residues. The CDR3 is CANSLGHGIYTGELFF. DNA for the CDR3: TGTGCCAACAGCTTAGGGCACGGGATCTACACCGGGGAGCTGTTTTTT.

V and J are TRBV9 and TRBJ2-3; D could derive from TRBD1 or TRBD2 (6 bases each). V gave up 2 bases and J gave up 0 bases, with 13 bases separating them. This CDR3 comprises 16 residues. CDR1 and CDR2 (germline): SGDLS, YYNGEE. CDR3 loop: CASSVLGGHSTDTQYF. CDR3 sequence (DNA): TGTGCCAGCAGCGTCCTCGGGGGCCATAGCACAGATACGCAGTATTTT. The variable domain in full, completed from reference TRBV9 and TRBJ2-3, reads DSGVTQTPKHLITATGQRVTLRCSPRSGDLSVYWYQQSLDQGLQFLIQYYNGEERAKGNILERFSAQQFPDLHSELNLSSLELGDSALYFCASSVLGGHSTDTQYFGPGTRLTVL.

The chain combines TRBV4-2 with TRBJ1-1; TRBD1 aligns across 7 bases. Germline trimming cut 0 bases from V and 2 bases from J; bases unmatched to any gene: 6. This CDR3 comprises 16 residues. Germline V lookup: CDR1 LGHNA, CDR2 YNFKEQ. The CDR3 nucleotides are TGTGCCAGCAGCCAAGATCCGGGACAGATTAACACTGAAGCTTTCTTT. This translates into CASSQDPGQINTEAFF.

The chain is built from TRBV29-1 and TRBJ2-3, with unresolved D. Trimming removed 0 bases at V and 4 bases at J, with 2 bases between. Germline V gene data show CDR1 as SQVTM and CDR2 as ANQGSEA. There are 11 residues in the CDR3. The CDR3: CSVEDADTQYF. CDR3 DNA sequence: TGCAGCGTTGAAGATGCAGATACGCAGTATTTT.

This clone was observed once. The rearrangement joins TRBV5-6 to TRBJ1-2; D may be TRBD1 (6 bases). Between the trimmed V and J ends, which lost 3 bases and 3 bases, there was a span of 15 bases. Per the germline V gene, CDR1 is SGHDT and CDR2 is YYEEEE. The CDR3 consists of 15 residues. The CDR3 DNA is TGTGCCAGCAGCTCCCGCTGGGGGCGGGACTATGGCTACACCTTC. Its protein is CASSSRWGRDYGYTF.

The V and J genes are TRBV5-4 and TRBJ1-1, with TRBD1 matching over 7 bases. The germline V gene has CDR1 SGHNT and CDR2 YYREEE (reference sequence). V dropped 0 bases and J dropped 11; count of bases not matched to a gene: 4. The CDR3 covers 12 residues. The DNA for the CDR3 is TGTGCCAGCAGCTTGGGACAGGGTTGGGCTTTCTTT. Amino acid sequence: CASSLGQGWAFF.

This chain joins TRBV27 and TRBJ1-2; 10 bases are a match to TRBD1. With 5 bases clipped from V and 3 bases from J, the junction kept 12 bases outside the gene matches. Germline V lookup: CDR1 MNHEY, CDR2 SMNVEV (reference sequence). The length of the CDR3 is 17 residues. In DNA, the CDR3 is TGTGCCAGCAGTCCACTTACGACAGGGGGCGATGACTATGGCTACACCTTC. Protein product: CASSPLTTGGDDYGYTF.

J is TRBJ2-1 and V is TRBV7-9, with TRBD2 matching 9 bases. With 6 bases clipped from V and 8 bases from J, the junction kept 14 bases outside the gene matches. The CDR3 has 16 amino acids. From germline, CDR1 is SEHNR and CDR2 FQNEAQ (reference sequence). The CDR3 DNA sequence: TGTGCCAGCAGTCCACCGCTAGCGGGAATTCTCGATGAGCAGTTCTTC. Encoded protein: CASSPPLAGILDEQFF.

The V and J genes are TRBV19 and TRBJ1-2; a weak D match, TRBD1 (5 bases). The CDR3 consists of 15 residues. Germline V gene sequence: CDR1 LNHDA, CDR2 SQIVND (reference sequence). V was trimmed by 0 bases and J by 6 bases, leaving 14 bases between them. CDR3 sequence: CASSIDGGGMDGYTF. The CDR3 DNA is TGTGCCAGTAGTATAGATGGGGGTGGTATGGATGGCTACACCTTC. Filled out from reference TRBV19 and TRBJ1-2, the complete variable domain reads DGGITQSPKYLFRKEGQNVTLSCEQNLNHDAMYWYRQDPGQGLRLIYYSQIVNDFQKGDIAEGYSVSREKKESFPLTVTSAQKNPTAFYLCASSIDGGGMDGYTFGSGTRLTVV.

In this sample, this clone turned up once. This chain joins TRBV6-5 and TRBJ2-2; D call uncertain. This CDR3 has 13 residues. Trimming took off 2 bases at V and 5 bases at J, with 6 bases between the two ends. Per germline, CDR1 MNHEY and CDR2 SVGAGI. CDR3 residues: CASSYVKTGELFF. The CDR3 coding sequence is TGTGCCAGCAGTTACGTAAAGACCGGGGAGCTGTTTTTT.

The CDR3 loop reads CASSFDLSREQYF. CDR3 nucleotides: TGTGCCAGCAGTTTCGATTTGAGTCGCGAGCAGTACTTC. This rearrangement joins TRBV27 to TRBJ2-7; D uncertain. Germline V lookup: CDR1 MNHEY, CDR2 SMNVEV (reference sequence). This CDR3 contains 13 residues. The V gene lost 3 bases and the J gene lost 6 bases, with 12 bases spanning the gap.

A single count supports this clone. The chain joins TRBV19 to TRBJ1-2; no definite D call. Per the germline V gene, CDR1 is LNHDA and CDR2 is SQIVND (reference sequence). The CDR3 has 14 residues. The V end lost 3 bases, the J end lost 2 bases, and 10 bases lay between the germline ends. The CDR3 DNA sequence: TGTGCCAGTAGTATCGTCAGTACCAACTATGGCTACACCTTC. Translation: CASSIVSTNYGYTF.

The chain recombines TRBV7-9 with TRBJ1-2; D not certain. Germline CDR1 SEHNR, CDR2 FQNEAQ (reference sequence). CDR3 size: 15 residues. Between the trimmed V and J ends, which lost 0 bases and 5 bases, there was a span of 13 bases. CDR3 sequence (DNA): TGTGCCAGCAGCTTAGCGATCTCCGACCCATATGGCTACACCTTC. It encodes CASSLAISDPYGYTF.

V gene TRBV30 combines with J gene TRBJ2-7, with D tentatively TRBD1 (7 bases). This CDR3 is 13 amino acids long. Trimming shortened V by 5 bases and J by 1 base, and 12 bases separated the two germline ends. Per the germline V gene, CDR1 is GTSNPN and CDR2 is SVGIG (reference sequence). CDR3 sequence (DNA): TGTGCCTGGTCAGGGGGACTTTCCTACGAGCAGTACTTC. Encoded protein: CAWSGGLSYEQYF.